The clone carrying this T cell receptor (beta chain) showed up just once. Its matching antigen is unknown. The assay was immunoSEQ multiplex PCR, and TCRdb's table has in-frame clones only and misses some. The sample records about 25,000 clones, 58% being singletons. This record comes from a study of radiation and T cells in renal cell carcinoma. Treatment noted: treatment-naive control, cytoreductive nephrectomy. Study-wide points: In nephrectomy-only tumors, top 100 clonotypes averaged 43%, versus around 54% irradiated.

The sequences come from tumor tissue, collected from a patient whose treatment was nephrectomy without radiotherapy. The clonotype was recovered from a man aged 35 to 55 with renal cell carcinoma.

Written as DNA, the CDR3 is TGTGCCAGCCAGGGGCTCGAGGACATTCAGTACTTC. Residues: CASQGLEDIQYF. V and J are TRBV6-5 and TRBJ2-4; weak D call: TRBD1 (6 bases). This CDR3 has 12 amino acids. V lost 8 bases and J lost 8, with 13 bases in between. Germline values: CDR1 MNHEY, CDR2 SVGAGI.